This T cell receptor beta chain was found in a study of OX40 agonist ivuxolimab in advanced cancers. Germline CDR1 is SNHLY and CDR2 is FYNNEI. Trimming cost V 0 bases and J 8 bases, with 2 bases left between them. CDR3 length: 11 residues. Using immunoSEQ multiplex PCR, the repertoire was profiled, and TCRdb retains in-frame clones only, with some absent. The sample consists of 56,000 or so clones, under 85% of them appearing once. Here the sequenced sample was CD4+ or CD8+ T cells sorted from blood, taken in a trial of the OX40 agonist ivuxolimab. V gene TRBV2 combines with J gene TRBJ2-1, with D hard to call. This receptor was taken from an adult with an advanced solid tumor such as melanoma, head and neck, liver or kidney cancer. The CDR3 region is CASSEADEQFF. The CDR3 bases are TGTGCCAGCAGTGAAGCGGATGAGCAGTTCTTC.